Below, 26 T cell receptor beta chains from the same sample are listed, as sequenced in a study of control samples from healthy donors and cancer patients. Here immunoSEQ multiplex PCR was the method, and the copy in TCRdb shows in-frame clones only, minus some. Of 150,000 to 200,000 clones in the sample, about 91% were seen once. What was sequenced was blood. The receptors were sampled from a middle-aged woman in good health.

Points on this clone: The identical CDR3 is also encoded by other nucleotide sequences in the sample. V gene TRBV18 combines with J gene TRBJ1-3, with a tentative D call TRBD1 (6 bases). Germline lookup yields CDR1 KGHSH and CDR2 LQKENI. The CDR3 is 16 amino acids. Deletions cut 0 bases from V and 0 bases from J, with 9 bases between. The CDR3 region has the DNA TGTGCCAGCTCACCACCGAGGACAGCCTCTGGAAACACCATATATTTT. This gives the protein CASSPPRTASGNTIYF.

The chain is built from TRBV5-1 and TRBJ1-1, with TRBD1 matching 7 bases. J was trimmed by 7 bases and V by 7 bases; bases with no gene match: 10. The germline V gene encodes CDR1 SGHRS and CDR2 YFSETQ. CDR3 length: 13 amino acids. CDR3 sequence (DNA): TGCGCCAGCCGGGACAGCGTCGTCGTTGAAGCTTTCTTT. This encodes CASRDSVVVEAFF. Looking up the rest from reference TRBV5-1 and TRBJ1-1 gives the full variable domain: KAGVTQTPRYLIKTRGQQVTLSCSPISGHRSVSWYQQTPGQGLQFLFEYFSETQRNKGNFPGRFSGRQFSNSRSEMNVSTLELGDSALYLCASRDSVVVEAFFGQGTRLTVV.

With regard to this clone: This CDR3 is also generated by other DNA sequences in the sample. V and J are TRBV27 and TRBJ2-7; D tentatively fits TRBD1 or TRBD2 (6 bases each). V lost 4 bases to trimming and J lost 7 bases, with 14 bases between them. This CDR3 comprises 13 residues. Germline lookup yields CDR1 MNHEY and CDR2 SMNVEV (reference sequence). Here the CDR3 DNA reads TGTGCCAGCAGTTCAACGGGGGCGAGGGAGCAGTACTTC. Encoded protein: CASSSTGAREQYF.

V gene TRBV9 combines with J gene TRBJ1-1; D unresolved. The germline CDR1 and CDR2 sequences are SGDLS and YYNGEE. The V and J ends lost 4 bases and 4 bases respectively, with 17 bases between them. The CDR3 spans 15 residues. CDR3 DNA sequence: TGTGCCAGCAGCAAACAAACTCATAGTATCACTGAAGCTTTCTTT. Translation: CASSKQTHSITEAFF.

The chain recombines TRBV5-1 with TRBJ2-1; D unclear. The CDR3 length is 16 residues. Deletions cut 3 bases from V and 0 bases from J, with 13 bases between. Germline loops: CDR1 SGHRS, CDR2 YFSETQ. CDR3 residues: CASSSTLPSSYNEQFF. The CDR3 DNA reads as TGCGCCAGCAGCTCCACATTACCTAGCTCCTACAATGAGCAGTTCTTC.

This clone was observed once. CDR3 DNA: TGCGCCAGCAGCTTGGACGGATCAAGCTCTGGAAACACCATATATTTT. Its protein product is CASSLDGSSSGNTIYF. The chain couples TRBV5-1 to TRBJ1-3; no firm D call. This CDR3 is 16 amino acids long. The V and J ends lost 0 bases and 0 bases respectively, with 10 bases between them. The V gene's germline CDR1 is SGHRS and CDR2 YFSETQ.

V is TRBV5-4 and J is TRBJ1-5, with a possible D match to TRBD1 (6 bases). Germline CDR1 SGHNT, CDR2 YYREEE (reference sequence). This CDR3 is built from 16 residues. V lost 4 bases and J lost 1, with 15 bases in between. CDR3 nucleotide sequence: TGTGCCAGCAGCAGACCGACAGGTGGAAGCAATCAGCCCCAGCATTTT. Its translation: CASSRPTGGSNQPQHF.

V and J are TRBV6-6 and TRBJ2-2; possibly TRBD1 for D (6 bases). Per germline, CDR1 MNHNY and CDR2 SVGAGI (reference sequence). CDR3 length: 16 residues. Trimming pared 7 bases from V and 3 bases from J, leaving 18 bases between. The CDR3 DNA reads as TGTGCCAGCAAAAAGCCGACAGGTCTGGACACCGGGGAGCTGTTTTTT. Its protein is CASKKPTGLDTGELFF.

V and J are TRBV27 and TRBJ1-1; tentative D call: TRBD1 (5 bases). This CDR3 region has 14 residues. Germline values: CDR1 MNHEY, CDR2 SMNVEV (reference sequence). V shed 8 bases and J shed 1 base, with 14 bases lying between them. The CDR3 DNA reads as TGTGCCAGCCGTGGTGGGGGATGGAACACTGAAGCTTTCTTT. As protein: CASRGGGWNTEAFF.

The sample holds one count of this clone. The chain links TRBV7-2 to TRBJ1-2, with 8 bases that match TRBD1. CDR1 and CDR2 (germline): SGHTA, FQGNSA. Germline trimming cut 1 base from V and 4 bases from J; bases unmatched to any gene: 8. The CDR3 runs to 16 residues. CDR3 loop: CASSLGYRGTRYGYTF. The CDR3 bases are TGTGCCAGCAGCTTAGGGTACAGGGGGACTCGCTATGGCTACACCTTC. Complete variable domain (other parts from reference TRBV7-2 and TRBJ1-2): GAGVSQSPSNKVTEKGKDVELRCDPISGHTALYWYRQSLGQGLEFLIYFQGNSAPDKSGLPSDRFSAERTGGSVSTLTIQRTQQEDSAVYLCASSLGYRGTRYGYTFGSGTRLTVV.

This chain uses TRBV29-1 with TRBJ2-3; D gene ambiguous. Germline CDR1 is SQVTM and CDR2 is ANQGSEA. This CDR3 is built from 12 residues. Trimming shortened V by 3 bases and J by 0 bases, and 4 bases separated the two germline ends. In DNA, the CDR3 is TGCAGCGTTGATCCGAGCACAGATACGCAGTATTTT. Its translation: CSVDPSTDTQYF.

This rearrangement joins TRBV5-4 to TRBJ2-7; 8 positions match TRBD2. Looked up from germline, CDR1 is SGHNT and CDR2 is YYREEE (reference sequence). Germline trimming cut 4 bases from V and 3 bases from J; bases unmatched to any gene: 9. This CDR3 comprises 15 residues. As DNA, the CDR3 is TGTGCCAGCAGCCGCGGGGGGCGGGCCGACTACGAGCAGTACTTC. Its translation: CASSRGGRADYEQYF.

Written as DNA, the CDR3 is TGTGCCAGCAGTAAAGTAACCGGGGAGCTGTTTTTT. This sequence encodes CASSKVTGELFF. The rearrangement joins TRBV9 to TRBJ2-2, with unresolved D. Per the germline V gene, CDR1 is SGDLS and CDR2 is YYNGEE. CDR3 size: 12 residues. The V and J ends lost 5 bases and 5 bases respectively, with 7 bases between them.

The chain carries TRBV18 and TRBJ1-2; 10 bases agree with TRBD1. Germline CDR1 KGHSH, CDR2 LQKENI. CDR3 length equals 16 residues. J lost 4 bases, V lost 3 bases, and 8 bases had no gene match. The CDR3 here is CASSPLRGTGAYGYTF. The CDR3 DNA follows: TGTGCCAGCTCACCTCTGAGGGGGACAGGGGCCTATGGCTACACCTTC.

The genes are TRBV11-2 and TRBJ1-5; D is uncertain. This CDR3 has 13 amino acids. Germline CDR1 and CDR2: SGHAT and FQNNGV. Trimming took 2 bases from V and 0 from J, leaving 2 bases between them. CDR3 nucleotide sequence: TGTGCCAGCAGCTTATATAGCAATCAGCCCCAGCATTTT. Translated, it gives CASSLYSNQPQHF. The whole variable domain, remainder taken from reference TRBV11-2 and TRBJ1-5, is EAGVAQSPRYKIIEKRQSVAFWCNPISGHATLYWYQQILGQGPKLLIQFQNNGVVDDSQLPKDRFSAERLKGVDSTLKIQPAKLEDSAVYLCASSLYSNQPQHFGDGTRLSIL.

CDR3 nucleotides: TGCGCCAGCAGCCCAAAGGCCAGCTACAATGAGCAGTTCTTC. Its translation: CASSPKASYNEQFF. The chain links TRBV4-1 to TRBJ2-1; D gene ambiguous. Trimming took off 4 bases at V and 3 bases at J, with 10 bases between the two ends. The CDR3 length is 14 residues. Germline V CDR1 and CDR2: MGHRA, YSYEKL.

This rearrangement joins TRBV3-1 (or the pseudogene TRBV3-2) to TRBJ2-2; maybe TRBD1 (6 bases). Trimming cost V 4 bases and J 6 bases, with 12 bases left between them. This CDR3 contains 14 residues. CDR1 LGHDT and CDR2 YNNKEL come from the germline V gene (reference sequence). CDR3 region: CASSLNRAAGELFF. The CDR3, as DNA: TGTGCCAGCAGCCTGAACAGGGCTGCCGGGGAGCTGTTTTTT.

The chain couples TRBV20-1 to TRBJ1-2; D gene ambiguous. V dropped 5 bases and J dropped 8 bases, with 9 bases sitting between them. Germline CDR1 reads DFQATT; CDR2 reads SNEGSKA (reference sequence). The CDR3 spans 10 residues. This CDR3 is CSADPDGYTF. Here the CDR3 DNA reads TGCAGTGCTGACCCCGACGGCTACACCTTC.

CDR3 protein: CASSQGTGSGNTIYF. CDR3 in DNA: TGTGCCAGCAGCCAGGGGACAGGCTCTGGAAACACCATATATTTT. V is TRBV11-3 and J is TRBJ1-3; 8 bases agree with TRBD1. The germline V gene has CDR1 SGHNT and CDR2 YENEEA. The CDR3 has 15 amino acids. V was pared by 5 bases and J by 0 bases, with 3 bases of the junction left unmatched.

V usage is TRBV5-6 and J usage is TRBJ2-3; 10 nucleotides match TRBD2. CDR1 is SGHDT, CDR2 YYEEEE, per germline. The CDR3 runs 16 residues. V shed 3 bases, J shed 6 bases, and the junction held 10 bases outside the gene matches. CDR3 sequence (DNA): TGTGCCAGCAGCTCCCTGGGTAGCGGGGGGACTGATACGCAGTATTTT. Encoded protein: CASSSLGSGGTDTQYF.

V and J are TRBV29-1 and TRBJ2-3; no reliable D call. V was pared by 3 bases and J by 3 bases, with 13 bases between. This CDR3 is built from 14 residues. CDR1 and CDR2 from the germline V gene are SQVTM and ANQGSEA. CDR3 sequence (DNA): TGCAGCGTTGATCCTCCCGCAGAAACAGATACGCAGTATTTT. Its translation: CSVDPPAETDTQYF.

The gene calls are TRBV28 and TRBJ1-2; maybe TRBD1 (5 bases). The CDR3 has 13 residues. Trimming removed 7 bases from V and 8 bases from J, with 17 bases in between. The germline V gene encodes CDR1 MDHEN and CDR2 SYDVKM. The CDR3 loop reads CASINPGTWGYTF. The DNA for the CDR3 is TGTGCCAGCATCAACCCGGGGACTTGGGGCTACACCTTC.

This clone was picked up one time. This chain joins TRBV3-1 (or the pseudogene TRBV3-2) and TRBJ1-2; 7 nucleotides line up with TRBD1. The CDR3 totals 14 residues. The J segment lost 4 bases and the V segment lost 2 bases, leaving 4 bases of the junction unmatched. The germline V gene has CDR1 LGHDT and CDR2 YNNKEL (reference sequence). In DNA, the CDR3 is TGTGCCAGCAGCCAAACAGGGGAGCGCTATGGCTACACCTTC. Amino acid sequence: CASSQTGERYGYTF.

This chain connects TRBV18 to TRBJ1-4; TRBD1 is a possible D gene (5 bases). Germline V gives CDR1 KGHSH, CDR2 LQKENI. This CDR3 has 17 residues. V was pared by 4 bases and J by 5 bases, with 20 bases between. DNA for the CDR3: TGTGCCAGCTCACTCCGGCAGGGTGATTTGGGGAATGAAAAACTGTTTTTT. This codes for CASSLRQGDLGNEKLFF.

A few counts support this clone. This chain uses TRBV6-5 with TRBJ2-1, with 13 nucleotides matching TRBD2. The CDR3 loop spans 15 amino acids. V was pared by 4 bases and J by 4 bases, with 1 base of the junction left unmatched. CDR1 is MNHEY, CDR2 SVGAGI, per germline. The CDR3, as DNA: TGTGCCAGCAGTTCACTAGCGGGGGGGTACAATGAGCAGTTCTTC. Translated, it gives CASSSLAGGYNEQFF.

The J gene is TRBJ1-1, the V gene TRBV4-1, with TRBD1 as a possible D gene (5 bases). CDR1 is MGHRA, CDR2 YSYEKL, per germline. The CDR3 is 14 amino acids. Trimming stripped 0 bases from V and 3 bases from J, with 8 bases between. The CDR3 here is CASSQDPGDTEAFF. CDR3 DNA: TGCGCCAGCAGCCAAGACCCGGGGGACACTGAAGCTTTCTTT.